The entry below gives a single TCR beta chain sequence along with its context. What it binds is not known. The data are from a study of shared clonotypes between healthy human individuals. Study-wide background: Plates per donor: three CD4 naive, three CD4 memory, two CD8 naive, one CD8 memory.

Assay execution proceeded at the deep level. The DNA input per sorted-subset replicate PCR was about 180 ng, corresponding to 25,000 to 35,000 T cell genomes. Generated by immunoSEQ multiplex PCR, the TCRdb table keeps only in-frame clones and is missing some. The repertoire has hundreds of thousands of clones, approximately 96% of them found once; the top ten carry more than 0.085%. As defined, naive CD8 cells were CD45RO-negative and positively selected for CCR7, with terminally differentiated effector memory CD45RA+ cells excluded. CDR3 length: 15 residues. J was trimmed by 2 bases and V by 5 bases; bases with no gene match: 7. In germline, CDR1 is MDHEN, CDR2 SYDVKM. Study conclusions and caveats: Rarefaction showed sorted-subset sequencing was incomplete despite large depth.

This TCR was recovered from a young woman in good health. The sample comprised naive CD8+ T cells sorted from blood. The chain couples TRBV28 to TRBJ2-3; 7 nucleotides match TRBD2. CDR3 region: CASSLLADHTDTQYF. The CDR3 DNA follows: TGTGCCAGCAGTCTGCTAGCGGATCACACAGATACGCAGTATTTT.